This TCR beta chain is from a study of radiation and T cells in renal cell carcinoma. Whole-study findings and limits: No pretreatment tumor biopsies were available for baseline clonotypes. In blood, top tumor clones expanded by 2 weeks, shrinking by 4.

To note about this clone: Its antigen is still unknown.

Profiling relied on immunoSEQ multiplex PCR, and the TCRdb table lists in-frame clones only, not all of them. The table has over 90,000 clones, more than 65% seen once. Stated time point: blood 4 weeks post-SBRT, at nephrectomy. Specified treatment: 15 Gy SBRT to primary tumor, nephrectomy 4 weeks later. Nephrectomy followed 15 Gy stereotactic body radiation by 4 weeks. The TCR sequence derives from a man between 60 and 70 years old with renal cell carcinoma. Sample: blood, taken from a patient whose treatment included radiotherapy and nephrectomy.

CDR3 sequence: CASSLGRGRLYEQYF. In DNA, the CDR3 is TGCGCCAGCAGCTTGGGCAGGGGGCGCCTCTACGAGCAGTACTTC. The V gene is TRBV5-1, the J gene TRBJ2-7, with TRBD1 identical over 8 bases. The CDR3 consists of 15 residues. The germline CDR1 and CDR2 sequences are SGHRS and YFSETQ. V gave up 0 bases and J gave up 3 bases; unmatched junction bases: 5.